What follows describes a single TCR beta chain. The antigen this receptor binds is unknown. Base quality data are lacking; no much larger clone is found one base away. RNA was extracted using the RNeasy kit, and roughly 0.5 to 1 microgram was reverse transcribed with random hexamers. The immunoSEQ multiplex PCR assay, which covers 54 Vbeta and 13 Jbeta segments, was used to amplify TCR beta CDR3 regions. PCR amplification bias was corrected using a synthetic template baseline for primer optimization and computational correction. For the original study's pipeline: Reads were annotated to V, D and J genes per IMGT and analyzed with immunoSEQ Analyzer, keeping only productive sequences. Clonality was calculated as one minus the Shannon entropy normalized by log2 of the number of productive unique sequences. For each patient and control, public and private clones were evaluated among the 100 most prevalent clones. A clone was defined as Susac-specific if it was absent from the healthy and MS cohorts, from some 1,100 published viral clones and from other ImmuneACCESS disease sequences. The raw public reads went through TCRdb reprocessing: fastp at Q25, MiXCR clone calling, in-frame beta chains kept. Each entry is one CDR3 protein sequence, shown with its most common DNA and genes. Here the V and J calls rest on TCRdb's processing, not on the authors' analysis. Recorded for this sample are tens of thousands of distinct CDR3 sequences; less than 95% of them occurred a single time. Approximately 0.49% of the sample is held by the ten biggest clonotypes.

Peripheral blood CD8+ and CD4+ T cells from healthy donors, Susac syndrome patients and multiple sclerosis patients were profiled using high-throughput TCR beta sequencing. The Susac syndrome patients fulfilled recently defined diagnostic criteria for definite or probable disease. Bulk CD8+ and CD4+ T cells were purified by magnetic negative isolation, whereas CD8+ TEMRA cells were enriched by FACS. Blood was drawn into EDTA tubes, processed within 24 hours, and PBMCs were isolated by density gradient centrifugation. PBMCs intended for TCR sequencing were frozen in liquid nitrogen and were later thawed in a 37 degrees C water bath. The sorted or isolated CD4+, CD8+ and CD8+ TEMRA cells had a purity of 90% or higher. The sample is drawn from a study of CD8 T cells in Susac syndrome (dated 2019 in TCRdb). For context, the study as a whole: Of the Susac syndrome patients who were sequenced, under ten were in clinical remission while roughly 6 had clinically active disease. At blood withdrawal, Susac syndrome patients were therapy-naive, treated with corticosteroids (with IVIg additionally given to some), or treated with IVIg alone. Whether CD8+ T cell activation and differentiation in Susac syndrome was antigen driven was tested using repertoire sequencing. The study compared CD8+ T cell repertoire clonality among roughly eleven healthy donors, about 14 Susac syndrome patients and some 16 multiple sclerosis patients. The investigation overall reported the following: Susac syndrome CD8+ repertoires showed clonal expansion, highest in CD8+ TEMRA cells and greater in clinically active than remitting patients. Sixteen Susac-specific public clones were identified in the total CD8+ repertoire, and roughly five Susac-specific public clones were identified in the CD8+ TEMRA repertoire. The number of individuals in the TCR sequencing and HLA analysis was acknowledged as relatively small.

CDR1 and CDR2 (DFQATT, SNEGSKA) derive from the germline V gene (reference sequence). From the cysteine up to the phenylalanine, the CDR3 has a length of 10 residues. Only CDR3 DNA is held: 30 bases, read in frame from base 1. V and J are truncated by 5 bases and 5 bases respectively, leaving an intervening sequence of 6 bases. This sequence was found in a human donor with Susac syndrome. Sequenced input: CD8+ T cells from PBMCs. The rearrangement joined TRBV20-1 to TRBJ2-5; there is no confident call for the D gene. The DNA sequence follows: TGCAGTGCTGTGAAGGAGACCCAGTACTTC. This translates into CSAVKETQYF.